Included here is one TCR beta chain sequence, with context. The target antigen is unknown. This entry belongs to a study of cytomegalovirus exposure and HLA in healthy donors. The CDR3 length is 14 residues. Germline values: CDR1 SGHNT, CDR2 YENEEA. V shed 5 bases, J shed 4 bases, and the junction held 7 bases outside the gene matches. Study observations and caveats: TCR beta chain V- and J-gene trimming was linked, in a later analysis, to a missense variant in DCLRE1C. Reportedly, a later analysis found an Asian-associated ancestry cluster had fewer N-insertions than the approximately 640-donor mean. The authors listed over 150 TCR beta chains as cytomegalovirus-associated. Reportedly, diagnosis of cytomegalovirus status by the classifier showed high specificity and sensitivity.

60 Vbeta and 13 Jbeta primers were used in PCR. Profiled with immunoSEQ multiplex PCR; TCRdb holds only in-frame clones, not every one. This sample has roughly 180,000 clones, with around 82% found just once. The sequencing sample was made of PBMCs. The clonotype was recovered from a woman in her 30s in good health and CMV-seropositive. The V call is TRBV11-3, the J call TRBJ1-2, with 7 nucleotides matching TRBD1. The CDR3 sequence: CASSGRQGLYGYTF. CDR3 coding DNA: TGTGCCAGCAGCGGCAGACAGGGTCTCTATGGCTACACCTTC.